These T cell receptor beta chains were read from a single sample in a study of blood T cell repertoires in COVID-19. The data were produced by immunoSEQ multiplex PCR, yet TCRdb's version contains in-frame clones alone and is incomplete. The table has 300,000 to 500,000 clones, roughly 90% seen once; the top ten hold 0.95% to 1%. Sequenced: PBMCs or T cells enriched from blood (not recorded which). Receptors originate from a woman aged 25-40 years with acute COVID-19. Each CDR3 is given with its conserved first and last residue. The D gene is left open where the match is weak. Size is omitted from some rows. Given values are once, few, many or a class for expanded clones.

J gene: TRBJ1-1
clone size: -
V gene: TRBV5-1
D gene: -
CDR3 DNA: TGCGCCAGCAGCTTCCAGGGCACTGAAGCTTTCTTT
CDR3 protein: CASSFQGTEAFF

J gene: TRBJ2-7
clone size: once
V gene: TRBV5-1
D gene: -
CDR3 DNA: TGCGCCAGCAGCTTGATCGGGAACGAGCAGTACTTC
CDR3 protein: CASSLIGNEQYF

J gene: TRBJ1-4
clone size: -
V gene: TRBV2
D gene: TRBD1
CDR3 DNA: TGTGCCAGCAGGGGGGACAGCCCTAATGAAAAACTGTTTTTT
CDR3 protein: CASRGDSPNEKLFF

J gene: TRBJ2-7
clone size: -
V gene: TRBV9
D gene: -
CDR3 DNA: TGTGCCAGCAGCGTACAAATTACTTCCTACGAGCAGTACTTC
CDR3 protein: CASSVQITSYEQYF

J gene: TRBJ1-1
clone size: -
V gene: TRBV3-1/TRBV3-2
D gene: TRBD1
CDR3 DNA: TGTGCCAGCAGGAACGACAGGGTCATGAACACTGAAGCTTTCTTT
CDR3 protein: CASRNDRVMNTEAFF

J gene: TRBJ1-1
clone size: once
V gene: TRBV6-2/TRBV6-3
D gene: TRBD1
CDR3 DNA: TGTGCCAGCAGTTACCAGCAGGACAGGGGGGCCACTGAAGCTTTCTTT
CDR3 protein: CASSYQQDRGATEAFF

J gene: TRBJ2-3
clone size: -
V gene: TRBV10-1
D gene: TRBD2
CDR3 DNA: TGCGCCAGCAGTCCCTTAGTGGCGGGGGGCACAGATACGCAGTATTTT
CDR3 protein: CASSPLVAGGTDTQYF

J gene: TRBJ2-7
clone size: -
V gene: TRBV9
D gene: TRBD2
CDR3 DNA: TGTGCCAGCAGCCCCAGCCCTCTAGCGGCGATCTACGAGCAGTACTTC
CDR3 protein: CASSPSPLAAIYEQYF

J gene: TRBJ1-3
clone size: once
V gene: TRBV6-5
D gene: -
CDR3 DNA: TGTGCCAGCAGTTACTCTGCAGGGCGAGGAAACACCATATATTTT
CDR3 protein: CASSYSAGRGNTIYF

J gene: TRBJ1-1
clone size: -
V gene: TRBV21-1
D gene: -
CDR3 DNA: TGTGCCAGCAGTGTTTGCGACACTGAAGCTTTCTTT
CDR3 protein: CASSVCDTEAFF

J gene: TRBJ1-4
clone size: once
V gene: TRBV2
D gene: TRBD1
CDR3 DNA: TGTGCCAGCAGTGCGCCGGGACAGGCAACTAATGAAAAACTGTTTTTT
CDR3 protein: CASSAPGQATNEKLFF

J gene: TRBJ2-7
clone size: few
V gene: TRBV10-2
D gene: -
CDR3 DNA: TGCGCCAGCGAATCGGCTGGGGTGGGGCAGCGCGAGCAGTACTTC
CDR3 protein: CASESAGVGQREQYF

J gene: TRBJ2-7
clone size: -
V gene: TRBV5-1
D gene: TRBD1
CDR3 DNA: TGCGCCAGCAGCTTGGAGACAGGGTTCGAGCAGTACTTC
CDR3 protein: CASSLETGFEQYF

J gene: TRBJ2-1
clone size: -
V gene: TRBV7-9
D gene: -
CDR3 DNA: TGTGCCAGCAGCCGGGACACCCACACATACAATGAGCAGTTCTTC
CDR3 protein: CASSRDTHTYNEQFF

J gene: TRBJ2-6
clone size: -
V gene: TRBV24-1
D gene: TRBD2
CDR3 DNA: TGTGCCACCAGTCGGGAGGGGGCTGGGGCCAACGTCCTGACTTTC
CDR3 protein: CATSREGAGANVLTF

J gene: TRBJ2-7
clone size: -
V gene: TRBV7-2
D gene: -
CDR3 DNA: TGTGCCAGCAGTCCTCCGGGACTTGCTCCCTACGAGCAGTACTTC
CDR3 protein: CASSPPGLAPYEQYF

J gene: TRBJ1-2
clone size: -
V gene: TRBV20-1
D gene: TRBD1
CDR3 DNA: TGCAGTGCTAGTTTCCCGACAGGGGTCAACTATGGCTACACCTTC
CDR3 protein: CSASFPTGVNYGYTF

J gene: TRBJ1-6
clone size: -
V gene: TRBV10-3
D gene: -
CDR3 DNA: TGTGCCATCAGCGAAGGGACACGGAATGGTTCACCCCTCCACTTT
CDR3 protein: CAISEGTRNGSPLHF

J gene: TRBJ2-1
clone size: -
V gene: TRBV30
D gene: -
CDR3 DNA: TGTGCCTGGTCAAGTAGGGGGAATGAGCAGTTCTTC
CDR3 protein: CAWSSRGNEQFF

J gene: TRBJ1-6
clone size: once
V gene: TRBV30
D gene: TRBD1
CDR3 DNA: TGTGCCTGGAGAAATCGGGACAGGGGGGGACCCCTCCACTTT
CDR3 protein: CAWRNRDRGGPLHF

J gene: TRBJ2-1
clone size: -
V gene: TRBV6-5
D gene: TRBD2
CDR3 DNA: TGTGCCAGCACAAGACTAGCGGGGGATAATGAGCAGTTCTTC
CDR3 protein: CASTRLAGDNEQFF

J gene: TRBJ1-4
clone size: -
V gene: TRBV12-3/TRBV12-4
D gene: TRBD1
CDR3 DNA: TGTGCCAGCAGTTTCACAGGGGGAGAACTGTTTTTT
CDR3 protein: CASSFTGGELFF

J gene: TRBJ2-7
clone size: -
V gene: TRBV5-6
D gene: TRBD1
CDR3 DNA: TGTGCCAGCAGCCCCTTTTACGGGACAGGGTTGTCCTACGAGCAGTACTTC
CDR3 protein: CASSPFYGTGLSYEQYF

J gene: TRBJ1-5
clone size: -
V gene: TRBV12-3/TRBV12-4
D gene: -
CDR3 DNA: TGTGCCAGCAGGCTAGAGGGCACAGTATCCCAGCATTTT
CDR3 protein: CASRLEGTVSQHF

J gene: TRBJ1-2
clone size: once
V gene: TRBV4-3
D gene: -
CDR3 DNA: TGCGCCAGCACCACCCCCCCGAAGACGCGGTCGGGGGGCTACACCTTC
CDR3 protein: CASTTPPKTRSGGYTF

J gene: TRBJ1-2
clone size: -
V gene: TRBV9
D gene: TRBD1
CDR3 DNA: TGTGCCAGCAGCACTTCCGGGACAGCTAACTATGGCTACACCTTC
CDR3 protein: CASSTSGTANYGYTF

J gene: TRBJ1-1
clone size: -
V gene: TRBV10-3
D gene: -
CDR3 DNA: TGTGCCATCAGTGAGGCGAGGACTGAAGCTTTCTTT
CDR3 protein: CAISEARTEAFF

J gene: TRBJ2-7
clone size: few
V gene: TRBV2
D gene: -
CDR3 DNA: TGTGCCACCATGAGGCAGGGGACCTACGAGCAGTACTTC
CDR3 protein: CATMRQGTYEQYF

J gene: TRBJ1-2
clone size: -
V gene: TRBV24-1
D gene: TRBD1
CDR3 DNA: TGTGCCACCAGTTACACAGGGGGCTCAGGCTACACCTTC
CDR3 protein: CATSYTGGSGYTF

J gene: TRBJ2-6
clone size: -
V gene: TRBV28
D gene: TRBD2
CDR3 DNA: TGTGCCAGCAGCCGAGGACTAGCGGGGGCAAACGTCCTGACTTTC
CDR3 protein: CASSRGLAGANVLTF

J gene: TRBJ2-1
clone size: once
V gene: TRBV7-6
D gene: -
CDR3 DNA: TGTGCCAGCAGCTTATTTGGCGTCCGGCGGGGCAATGAGCAGTTCTTC
CDR3 protein: CASSLFGVRRGNEQFF

J gene: TRBJ2-5
clone size: once
V gene: TRBV24-1
D gene: TRBD2
CDR3 DNA: TGTGCCACCAGTGATTCTCGCGGGGGTTTACAAGAGACCCAGTACTTC
CDR3 protein: CATSDSRGGLQETQYF

J gene: TRBJ2-7
clone size: once
V gene: TRBV9
D gene: TRBD2
CDR3 DNA: TGTGCCAGCAGCGTAGTTTCTTCCTACCTAGCGGGGTCCTTC
CDR3 protein: CASSVVSSYLAGSF

J gene: TRBJ2-2
clone size: -
V gene: TRBV10-1
D gene: TRBD2
CDR3 DNA: TGCGCCAGCAGTGAGTCTGGTAGGACTAGCGGGGGGCTGAGAACCGGGGAGCTGTTTTTT
CDR3 protein: CASSESGRTSGGLRTGELFF

J gene: TRBJ1-1
clone size: -
V gene: TRBV3-1/TRBV3-2
D gene: -
CDR3 DNA: TGTGCCAGCAGCCAAGATTTCAGGAACACTGAAGCTTTCTTT
CDR3 protein: CASSQDFRNTEAFF

J gene: TRBJ1-6
clone size: -
V gene: TRBV5-1
D gene: -
CDR3 DNA: TGCGCCAGCAGGGCAGGGGAGAATTCACCCCTCCACTTT
CDR3 protein: CASRAGENSPLHF

J gene: TRBJ1-2
clone size: -
V gene: TRBV7-9
D gene: -
CDR3 DNA: TGTGCCAGCCTAGGTCCTTGGGACATGGACGTCTACACCTTC
CDR3 protein: CASLGPWDMDVYTF

J gene: TRBJ2-7
clone size: -
V gene: TRBV2
D gene: -
CDR3 DNA: TGTGCCAGCAGGGACGGGACTGCAAGCTCCTACGAGCAGTACTTC
CDR3 protein: CASRDGTASSYEQYF

J gene: TRBJ2-3
clone size: -
V gene: TRBV7-8
D gene: -
CDR3 DNA: TGTGCCAGCAGCTTTCAGGCTGACCCTAGCACAGATACGCAGTATTTT
CDR3 protein: CASSFQADPSTDTQYF

J gene: TRBJ1-2
clone size: few
V gene: TRBV5-4
D gene: -
CDR3 DNA: TGTGCCAGCAGCGTCGACTACGCTGATCACACCTTC
CDR3 protein: CASSVDYADHTF

J gene: TRBJ1-5
clone size: once
V gene: TRBV19
D gene: TRBD1
CDR3 DNA: TGTGCCAGTAGGATCGGACAGGGGCATCAGCCCCAGCATTTT
CDR3 protein: CASRIGQGHQPQHF

J gene: TRBJ2-1
clone size: -
V gene: TRBV7-9
D gene: -
CDR3 DNA: TGTGCCAGCAGCTTCCCGGGGATTGAGCAGTTCTTC
CDR3 protein: CASSFPGIEQFF

J gene: TRBJ2-7
clone size: -
V gene: TRBV30
D gene: TRBD2
CDR3 DNA: TGTGCCTGGAGACTAGCGGGGTCCTACGAGCAGTACTTC
CDR3 protein: CAWRLAGSYEQYF

J gene: TRBJ1-5
clone size: -
V gene: TRBV7-2
D gene: -
CDR3 DNA: TGTGCCAGCAGCTTAGGTTCAGGGCCTAATCAGCCCCAGCATTTT
CDR3 protein: CASSLGSGPNQPQHF

J gene: TRBJ1-4
clone size: few
V gene: TRBV19
D gene: -
CDR3 DNA: TGTGCCAGCCACGAGGCGGGGTTATATGAAAAACTGTTTTTT
CDR3 protein: CASHEAGLYEKLFF

J gene: TRBJ1-1
clone size: -
V gene: TRBV7-9
D gene: -
CDR3 DNA: TGTGCCAGCAGCCCAGGGTTGAACACTGAAGCTTTCTTT
CDR3 protein: CASSPGLNTEAFF

J gene: TRBJ2-2
clone size: -
V gene: TRBV5-1
D gene: TRBD1
CDR3 DNA: TGCGCCAGCAGCTTGGTCAATCAGGGGGTCACCGGGGAGCTGTTTTTT
CDR3 protein: CASSLVNQGVTGELFF

J gene: TRBJ1-6
clone size: -
V gene: TRBV5-1
D gene: -
CDR3 DNA: TGCGCCAGCAGCTCGAGGGAGGGAGAAAATTCACCCCTCCACTTT
CDR3 protein: CASSSREGENSPLHF

J gene: TRBJ1-1
clone size: -
V gene: TRBV4-1
D gene: -
CDR3 DNA: TGCGCCAGCAGCCCAAGCGCCCGGTACACTGAAGCTTTCTTT
CDR3 protein: CASSPSARYTEAFF

J gene: TRBJ1-1
clone size: -
V gene: TRBV20-1
D gene: -
CDR3 DNA: TGCAGTGCTAGTGGCAGAACCGTAAACACTGAAGCTTTCTTT
CDR3 protein: CSASGRTVNTEAFF

J gene: TRBJ1-3
clone size: -
V gene: TRBV4-1
D gene: -
CDR3 DNA: TGCGCCAGCAGCGCTGTCTCCGGCTCTGGAAACACCATATATTTT
CDR3 protein: CASSAVSGSGNTIYF